This TCR beta chain was obtained from a study of blood T cell repertoires in COVID-19. About the research overall: The United States, Italy and Spain provided the acute and convalescent COVID-19 samples.

This clone was counted a single time. Participant reports of clinical history set cohort assignment. The CDR3 loop spans 15 amino acids. Between the trimmed V and J ends, which lost 6 bases and 3 bases, there was a span of 16 bases. Germline loops: CDR1 KGHDR, CDR2 SFDVKD. Per the original methods: Counts of nucleated cells, estimated from reference gene primer amplification, were obtained. The repertoire was sequenced with immunoSEQ multiplex PCR; TCRdb's copy has only in-frame clones and lacks some. Clone size and V and J calls were adopted from that table, with D and trimming inferred from the DNA. The sample lists almost 250,000 clones; approximately 86% were seen once.

The chain combines TRBV24-1 with TRBJ1-2, with a tentative D call TRBD1 (6 bases). Sample: PBMCs or T cells enriched from blood (not recorded which). The TCR originated in a woman in her 50s who had recovered from COVID-19. CDR3 nucleotides: TGTGCCACCAGTTTATTGGGGGCAATCCACTATGGCTACACCTTC. Translation: CATSLLGAIHYGYTF.